The 28 T cell receptor beta chains given below trace back to one sample, sequenced in a study of blood T cell repertoires in COVID-19. The data were produced by immunoSEQ multiplex PCR, yet TCRdb's version contains in-frame clones alone and is incomplete. Found here are over 250,000 clones, around nine tenths of them singletons; the top ten hold roughly 2.2%. The sample consisted of peripheral blood. These TCRs come from a man aged 50 to 60 with acute or convalescent COVID-19.

This chain uses TRBV19 with TRBJ1-2; no firm D call. CDR1 is LNHDA and CDR2 is SQIVND in the germline V gene (reference sequence). Trimming left V 2 bases short and J 0 bases short, with 7 bases between. The CDR3 totals 14 residues. The CDR3 DNA reads TGTGCCAGTAGTATAATGAGCTCTAACTATGGCTACACCTTC. Encoded protein: CASSIMSSNYGYTF.

The rearrangement links TRBV5-1 to TRBJ2-2; TRBD1 agrees at 8 bases. CDR1 and CDR2 (germline): SGHRS, YFSETQ. There are 14 residues in the CDR3. V was pared by 5 bases and J by 4 bases, with 4 bases of the junction left unmatched. This chain's CDR3 is CASSDRGLTGELFF. Written as DNA, the CDR3 is TGCGCCAGCAGTGACAGGGGACTCACCGGGGAGCTGTTTTTT.

This clone has only a few counts. The chain joins TRBV5-1 to TRBJ1-1, with TRBD1 matching 7 bases. V lost 3 bases, J lost 1 base, and 3 bases stayed unmatched. The germline gives CDR1 SGHRS, CDR2 YFSETQ. This CDR3 spans 14 amino acids. The CDR3 DNA sequence: TGCGCCAGCAGCTCCGGGACAGCGAACACTGAAGCTTTCTTT. Translating gives CASSSGTANTEAFF.

The chain recombines TRBV30 with TRBJ1-2; 7 bases map to TRBD1. Germline CDR1 GTSNPN, CDR2 SVGIG (reference sequence). This CDR3 contains 13 residues. The V and J ends lost 4 bases and 5 bases, in that order; junction bases with no gene match: 7. Written as DNA, the CDR3 is TGTGCCTGGATTCAGACAGGGAGGTATGGCTACACCTTC. Translated: CAWIQTGRYGYTF.

This clone has only one observation. The chain combines TRBV5-6 with TRBJ2-6, with a tentative D call TRBD1 (6 bases). Germline V gives CDR1 SGHDT, CDR2 YYEEEE. The V end lost 1 base, the J end lost 4 bases, and 12 bases lay between the germline ends. This CDR3 is built from 16 residues. The CDR3, as DNA: TGTGCCAGCAGCTTGCAGGGGAAAAAGGGGGCCAACGTCCTGACTTTC. Translated, it gives CASSLQGKKGANVLTF.

The chain carries TRBV2 and TRBJ1-2; D ambiguous. The germline gives CDR1 SNHLY, CDR2 FYNNEI. V was clipped by 8 bases and J by 2 bases, with 6 bases between them. The CDR3 extends over 11 amino acids. The DNA of the CDR3 is TGTGCCAGCGACGGGAACTATGGCTACACCTTC. As protein: CASDGNYGYTF.

The chain is built from TRBV7-3 and TRBJ2-1; 7 bases line up with TRBD2. CDR3 length equals 17 residues. Germline V gene data show CDR1 as SGHTA and CDR2 as FQGTGA. With V trimmed by 2 bases and J by 2 bases, 9 bases remained unmatched. The CDR3 loop reads CASSLGDAGVPYNEQFF. The CDR3 bases are TGTGCCAGCAGCTTAGGGGATGCGGGGGTTCCCTACAATGAGCAGTTCTTC.

The chain carries TRBV24-1 and TRBJ2-3; TRBD2 is a possible D gene (7 bases). This CDR3 contains 17 residues. V was clipped by 5 bases and J by 5 bases, with 22 bases between them. From germline, CDR1 is KGHDR and CDR2 SFDVKD. The CDR3 spells CATSGATDGGHIDTQYF. CDR3 in DNA: TGTGCCACCAGTGGCGCTACTGACGGGGGGCATATAGATACGCAGTATTTT.

This clone was detected once. The chain has TRBV5-4 and TRBJ2-3; the D gene is possibly TRBD1 (6 bases). The germline CDR1 and CDR2 sequences are SGHNT and YYREEE (reference sequence). The CDR3 runs to 14 residues. Trimming stripped 3 bases from V and 4 bases from J, with 12 bases between. The CDR3 DNA is TGTGCCAGCAGCTCCCGACAGGAGGCAGATACGCAGTATTTT. Translating it yields CASSSRQEADTQYF.

The chain is built from TRBV7-3 and TRBJ1-1; D perhaps matches TRBD1 (5 bases). Germline-derived CDR1 and CDR2 are SGHTA and FQGTGA. V was shortened by 1 base and J by 5 bases, with 8 bases between the two germline ends. The CDR3 contains 13 residues. The CDR3 loop is CASSLIGETEAFF. The CDR3 coding sequence is TGTGCCAGCAGCTTAATAGGGGAAACTGAAGCTTTCTTT. Looking up the rest from reference TRBV7-3 and TRBJ1-1 gives the full variable domain: GAGVSQTPSNKVTEKGKYVELRCDPISGHTALYWYRQSLGQGPEFLIYFQGTGAADDSGLPNDRFFAVRPEGSVSTLKIQRTERGDSAVYLCASSLIGETEAFFGQGTRLTVV.

CDR3 in DNA: TGTGCCAGTACCAGCAGGTCGCAGGGGGCTAATGAAAAACTGTTTTTT. As protein: CASTSRSQGANEKLFF. The rearrangement links TRBV19 to TRBJ1-4; the match to TRBD1 covers 7 bases. V was pared by 7 bases and J by 3 bases, with 11 bases of the junction left unmatched. Germline CDR1 and CDR2: LNHDA and SQIVND (reference sequence). This CDR3 has 16 amino acids.

V is TRBV4-1 and J is TRBJ2-3; no clear D gene. Germline lookup yields CDR1 MGHRA and CDR2 YSYEKL. Trimming took 2 bases from V and 0 from J, leaving 12 bases between them. The CDR3 consists of 16 residues. In nucleotides, the CDR3 is TGCGCCAGCAGCCAACCTACTCTCTCTAGCACAGATACGCAGTATTTT. Translating it yields CASSQPTLSSTDTQYF.

The chain links TRBV18 to TRBJ2-1; 8 nucleotides align to TRBD1. The junction had 5 bases not matched to a gene; V was cut back by 6 bases and J by 4 bases. Germline V lookup: CDR1 KGHSH, CDR2 LQKENI. The CDR3 covers 14 residues. The CDR3 nucleotides read TGTGCCAGCTCCGACAGGGGATCTTACAATGAGCAGTTCTTC. Protein sequence: CASSDRGSYNEQFF.

V gene TRBV29-1 combines with J gene TRBJ1-1, with D perhaps matching TRBD1 (5 bases). The germline V gene has CDR1 SQVTM and CDR2 ANQGSEA. The CDR3 is made up of 13 amino acids. V was trimmed by 5 bases and J by 1 base, leaving 11 bases between them. The chain's CDR3 is CSVSRGGNTEAFF. The CDR3 coding sequence is TGCAGCGTTTCTCGGGGGGGGAACACTGAAGCTTTCTTT.

The chain joins TRBV27 to TRBJ2-2, with 8 nucleotides matching TRBD2. V was pared by 3 bases and J by 6 bases, with 6 bases of the junction left unmatched. Germline values: CDR1 MNHEY, CDR2 SMNVEV (reference sequence). The CDR3 spans 15 residues. In DNA form, the CDR3 reads TGTGCCAGCAGTTTGTCCCTCGGGGGGGCCGGGGAGCTGTTTTTT. Its protein is CASSLSLGGAGELFF.

The rearrangement uses TRBV5-1 and TRBJ1-3; 8 nucleotides align to TRBD1. V lost 1 base and J lost 0; bases outside the gene matches: 15. Looked up from germline, CDR1 is SGHRS and CDR2 is YFSETQ. The CDR3 totals 20 residues. The CDR3 spells CASSLFGLAGQDFSGNTIYF. The DNA of the CDR3 is TGCGCCAGCAGCTTGTTCGGTTTGGCGGGACAGGACTTCTCTGGAAACACCATATATTTT.

Only one count was recorded for this clone. This chain joins TRBV30 and TRBJ1-2; the match to TRBD1 covers 7 bases. This CDR3 is 14 amino acids long. The germline V gene encodes CDR1 GTSNPN and CDR2 SVGIG (reference sequence). V lost 0 bases, J lost 8 bases, and 9 bases stayed unmatched. The CDR3 sequence: CAWSVLDSGGGYTF. CDR3 nucleotide sequence: TGTGCCTGGAGTGTACTTGACTCAGGGGGAGGCTACACCTTC.

V and J are TRBV11-2 and TRBJ2-2; 10 bases match TRBD2. The CDR3 is 19 amino acids. Losses at the gene ends were 1 base for V and 1 base for J; bases not matched to a gene: 9. CDR1 and CDR2 from the germline V gene are SGHAT and FQNNGV. CDR3 sequence: CASSLVGLGLAVNTGELFF. The DNA of the CDR3 is TGTGCCAGCAGCTTAGTCGGGCTAGGACTAGCGGTGAACACCGGGGAGCTGTTTTTT.

V and J are TRBV6-1 and TRBJ2-7; D is possibly TRBD2 (6 bases). Per germline, CDR1 MNHNS and CDR2 SASEGT. V was pared by 1 base and J by 3 bases, with 7 bases between. The CDR3 is 13 amino acids. CDR3 nucleotide sequence: TGTGCCAGCAGTGAAGTGGGACTCTACGAGCAGTACTTC. Translation gives CASSEVGLYEQYF.

The rearrangement links TRBV7-6 to TRBJ2-2; 7 nucleotides align to TRBD1. The CDR3 has 14 amino acids. Germline CDR1 reads SGHVS; CDR2 reads FNYEAQ. V was clipped by 3 bases and J by 6 bases; unmatched bases: 4. The DNA of the CDR3 is TGTGCCAGCAGCTTCCGACAGGGCTCCGGGGAGCTGTTTTTT. It encodes CASSFRQGSGELFF.

The CDR3 region has the DNA TGTGCCAGCACCAAAGATAACAGGGACTATGGCTACACCTTC. Translation gives CASTKDNRDYGYTF. This chain joins TRBV3-1 (or the pseudogene TRBV3-2) and TRBJ1-2; maybe TRBD1 (6 bases). Germline CDR1 reads LGHDT; CDR2 reads YNNKEL (reference sequence). Trimming cost V 7 bases and J 3 bases, with 15 bases left between them. There are 14 residues in the CDR3.

The rearrangement links TRBV30 to TRBJ1-2; TRBD1 might be the D (6 bases). Germline loops: CDR1 GTSNPN, CDR2 SVGIG (reference sequence). The V gene lost 4 bases and the J gene lost 4 bases, with 13 bases spanning the gap. The CDR3 loop spans 13 amino acids. In DNA, the CDR3 is TGTGCCTGGATTCTACAGGGAAGCTATGGCTACACCTTC. Translated: CAWILQGSYGYTF.

The J gene is TRBJ2-5, the V gene TRBV5-1; TRBD1 is a possible D gene (6 bases). Germline CDR1 is SGHRS and CDR2 is YFSETQ. CDR3 length equals 15 residues. With 4 bases removed from V and 0 bases from J, the gap between germline ends came to 13 bases. CDR3 amino acids: CASSLADSNQETQYF. The CDR3 nucleotides are TGCGCCAGCAGCCTCGCGGACAGCAACCAAGAGACCCAGTACTTC.

This chain connects TRBV27 to TRBJ2-4; D might be TRBD2 (5 bases). V dropped 6 bases and J dropped 0 bases, with 15 bases sitting between them. This CDR3 is 16 amino acids long. Germline CDR1 MNHEY, CDR2 SMNVEV (reference sequence). The CDR3 nucleotides are TGTGCCAGCAGCTTAAACCAGGCGGGAGCCAAAAACATTCAGTACTTC. Translated: CASSLNQAGAKNIQYF.

The chain carries TRBV9 and TRBJ2-2; 8 bases fit TRBD2. Germline V gene sequence: CDR1 SGDLS, CDR2 YYNGEE. V was pared by 0 bases and J by 4 bases, with 11 bases of the junction left unmatched. The CDR3 is made up of 18 amino acids. CDR3 nucleotide sequence: TGTGCCAGCAGCGTAGCGGCCGGGGGGGCCGGTGGCACCGGGGAGCTGTTTTTT. The encoded protein is CASSVAAGGAGGTGELFF.

V is TRBV6-5 and J is TRBJ2-7; 7 nucleotides line up with TRBD1. Germline assignment: CDR1 MNHEY and CDR2 SVGAGI. With V trimmed by 5 bases and J by 2 bases, 9 bases remained unmatched. This CDR3 spans 15 amino acids. The CDR3 region has the DNA TGTGCCAGCAGTACGACAGGGTTTGGGGCCTACGAGCAGTACTTC. This gives the protein CASSTTGFGAYEQYF.

There are a few counts of this clone. The rearrangement uses TRBV3-1 (or the pseudogene TRBV3-2) and TRBJ1-1; D gene ambiguous. The CDR3 is made up of 11 amino acids. Trimming removed 3 bases at V and 5 bases at J, with 4 bases between. Germline CDR1 reads LGHDT; CDR2 reads YNNKEL (reference sequence). CDR3 bases: TGTGCCAGCAGCCAGGAGACTGAAGCTTTCTTT. Residues: CASSQETEAFF.

The chain recombines TRBV5-1 with TRBJ1-1; maybe TRBD1 (6 bases). Trimming stripped 1 base from V and 8 bases from J, with 21 bases between. Germline V CDR1 and CDR2: SGHRS, YFSETQ. This CDR3 comprises 16 residues. The CDR3 DNA reads TGCGCCAGCAGCTTGAGACAGCCCACGGGGGGCGGAGAAGCTTTCTTT. It codes for CASSLRQPTGGGEAFF.